This entry is about one T cell receptor beta chain. Its antigen remains unknown. This sample is drawn from a study of cytomegalovirus exposure and HLA in healthy donors. Looking at the study overall: The approximately 110 validation repertoires and the roughly 680 first-cohort repertoires shared a platform, a later analysis reported. Study-level findings and limits: In vitro checks showed that three CMV-associated chains really do target CMV antigens. A classifier reportedly called cytomegalovirus status with high sensitivity and specificity. Researchers catalogued approximately 160 TCR beta chains as cytomegalovirus-associated.

CDR1 is SGDLS, CDR2 YYNGEE, per germline. CDR3 length equals 15 residues. The V end was cut by 0 bases, the J end by 2 bases, with 12 bases between. Assay: immunoSEQ multiplex PCR; the TCRdb copy retains only in-frame clones and omits some. The data contain fewer than 350,000 clones, 88% of them singletons. This chain joins TRBV9 and TRBJ2-7, with D possibly TRBD1 on 5 matching bases. The source of this sequence is a woman aged 18-35 years in good health and CMV-seronegative. Sequenced: PBMCs. The CDR3 here is CASSVGTLGTYEQYF. CDR3 sequence (DNA): TGTGCCAGCAGCGTAGGGACACTCGGAACCTACGAGCAGTACTTC.